This TCR beta chain was sequenced for a study of CD8+CD57+ T cells in acquired aplastic anemia. Regarding the study as a whole: Common to patients and controls were around 30 CD8+ CDR3 sequences.

There are a few counts of this clonotype. Its antigen remains unidentified. Previously, flow cytometry had revealed CD8+CD57+ cell expansion in the patients chosen for sequencing. Patients were therapy-naive when their blood was sampled. The TCR beta profiling, which covered VDJ combination and CDR3 sequence, was carried out using genomic DNA as the template. TCRdb fed the reads into MiXCR, producing one record per CDR3 protein. The sample shows about 160,000 distinct CDR3 sequences, 71% of them seen only once. The TCR was taken from a human donor with aplastic anemia. Sequencing was performed on sorted CD4+, CD8+, or CD8+CD57+ T cells (not recorded which) from PBMCs.

In nucleotides, the CDR3 is TGTGCCATAGCCGGGACGGGGAACACTGAAGCTTTCTTT. Its protein product is CAIAGTGNTEAFF. V gene TRBV10-3 combines with J gene TRBJ1-1, with a possible D match to TRBD1 (5 bases). Trimming removed 9 bases from V and 1 base from J, with 12 bases in between. CDR1 and CDR2 (germline): ENHRY, SYGVKD. The CDR3 length is 13 residues.